This T cell receptor beta chain was identified during a study of shared clonotypes between healthy human individuals. The data were produced by immunoSEQ multiplex PCR, yet TCRdb's version contains in-frame clones alone and is incomplete. Here the sample spans 490,000 or so clones, 70% to 80% being singletons. Losses at the gene ends were 5 bases for V and 3 bases for J; bases not matched to a gene: 3. The CDR3 length is 14 residues. CDR1 is SGHTA, CDR2 FQGTGA, per germline. The chain carries TRBV7-3 and TRBJ2-5; 10 positions match TRBD2. The sequence derives from a woman between 40 and 55 years old in good health. Some clones in this sample may be carry-over from other donors' samples. Material for sequencing was PBMCs. CDR3 residues: CASSQGLAEETQYF. In nucleotides, the CDR3 is TGTGCCAGCAGCCAAGGACTAGCGGAAGAGACCCAGTACTTC.